The 12 T cell receptor beta chains given below trace back to one sample, sequenced in a study of control samples from healthy donors and cancer patients. Clones were read by immunoSEQ multiplex PCR, and TCRdb kept only the in-frame ones, dropping some. The sample shows some 110,000 clones, 75% to 90% of them seen only once. Input material: PBMCs. The receptor set was obtained from a woman between 45 and 60 years old with colorectal cancer.

The rearrangement joins TRBV7-3 to TRBJ2-1, with TRBD2 matching 10 bases. Germline V lookup: CDR1 SGHTA, CDR2 FQGTGA. CDR3 length: 15 residues. V shed 5 bases and J 15 bases; nucleotides not matched to a gene: 16. DNA for the CDR3: TGTGCCAGCAGCCCAGGACTAGCGGAACGGCCCTTACGGTTCTTC. It is translated as CASSPGLAERPLRFF.

This clone was observed once. V usage is TRBV5-1 and J usage is TRBJ1-4, with TRBD1 as a possible D gene (5 bases). The V end was cut by 5 bases, the J end by 2 bases, with 13 bases between. The CDR3 extends over 15 amino acids. Germline assignment: CDR1 SGHRS and CDR2 YFSETQ. CDR3 region: CASRTARDTNEKLFF. Written as DNA, the CDR3 is TGCGCCAGCAGGACGGCCCGGGACACTAATGAAAAACTGTTTTTT.

This chain joins TRBV28 and TRBJ2-5, with TRBD1 identical over 8 bases. The CDR3 consists of 15 residues. Germline V gives CDR1 MDHEN, CDR2 SYDVKM. V lost 3 bases and J lost 5; bases outside the gene matches: 8. CDR3 bases: TGTGCCAGCAGTTTTAGTCCAGGGGGCGTGGAGACCCAGTACTTC. Encoded protein: CASSFSPGGVETQYF.

V gene TRBV5-1 combines with J gene TRBJ1-3, with TRBD1 as a possible D gene (6 bases). The CDR3 length is 14 residues. V lost 7 bases to trimming and J lost 2 bases, with 13 bases between them. Germline assignment: CDR1 SGHRS and CDR2 YFSETQ. CDR3 sequence (DNA): TGCGCCAGCGGTTCGGGGGGCGCTGGAAACACCATATATTTT. It yields the protein CASGSGGAGNTIYF.

This clone was detected only a few times. This rearrangement joins TRBV10-2 to TRBJ2-7; possibly TRBD1 or TRBD2 for D (6 bases each). Trimming pared 4 bases from V and 6 bases from J, leaving 16 bases between. From germline, CDR1 is WSHSY and CDR2 SAAADI. The CDR3 spans 14 residues. The CDR3 sequence: CASSAAPGASEQYF. The CDR3 region has the DNA TGCGCCAGCAGTGCGGCGCCGGGGGCCTCCGAGCAGTACTTC.

This rearrangement joins TRBV3-1 (or the pseudogene TRBV3-2) to TRBJ1-3; the match to TRBD1 covers 9 bases. This CDR3 contains 15 residues. The germline V gene encodes CDR1 LGHDT and CDR2 YNNKEL (reference sequence). Trimming cost V 4 bases and J 10 bases; bases outside gene matches: 11. This CDR3 is CASSPSPGTGSTIYF. In DNA form, the CDR3 reads TGTGCCAGCAGCCCAAGTCCCGGGACAGGGAGTACCATATATTTT.

This chain joins TRBV2 and TRBJ2-5, with D possibly being TRBD1 or TRBD2 (5 bases each). The CDR3 contains 15 residues. Trimming removed 5 bases at V and 1 base at J, with 14 bases between. Germline CDR1 SNHLY, CDR2 FYNNEI. CDR3 in DNA: TGTGCCAGCAGTAACCGGGACCCCTCCCAAGAGACCCAGTACTTC. Translating it yields CASSNRDPSQETQYF. Supplemented by reference TRBV2 and TRBJ2-5, the full variable domain reads EPEVTQTPSHQVTQMGQEVILRCVPISNHLYFYWYRQILGQKVEFLVSFYNNEISEKSEIFDDQFSVERPDGSNFTLKIRSTKLEDSAMYFCASSNRDPSQETQYFGPGTRLLVL.

This chain joins TRBV12-3 or TRBV12-4 and TRBJ1-4; D ambiguous. CDR3 length: 13 residues. Between the trimmed V and J ends, which lost 6 bases and 8 bases, there was a span of 13 bases. The CDR3 is CASRVREGEKLFF. The DNA of the CDR3 is TGTGCCAGCAGGGTAAGGGAGGGAGAAAAACTGTTTTTT.

This chain links TRBV9 with TRBJ2-2, with 10 bases fitting TRBD1. The CDR3 has 14 residues. V shed 3 bases and J 7 bases; nucleotides not matched to a gene: 3. The germline V gene has CDR1 SGDLS and CDR2 YYNGEE. This chain's CDR3 is CASSGQGADGELFF. The CDR3, as DNA: TGTGCCAGCAGCGGACAGGGGGCGGACGGGGAGCTGTTTTTT.

The chain recombines TRBV12-3 or TRBV12-4 with TRBJ1-2; perhaps TRBD1 as D (5 bases). This CDR3 spans 13 amino acids. V was trimmed by 3 bases and J by 3 bases, leaving 8 bases between them. The CDR3 coding sequence is TGTGCCAGCAGTTTTGGGGCAGACTATGGCTACACCTTC. As protein: CASSFGADYGYTF.

The chain carries TRBV11-2 and TRBJ2-3, with 16 bases identical to TRBD2. CDR3 length equals 15 residues. Looked up from germline, CDR1 is SGHAT and CDR2 is FQNNGV. With V trimmed by 5 bases and J by 6 bases, 2 bases remained unmatched. The chain's CDR3 is CASSMGLAGGDTQYF. The CDR3 DNA is TGTGCCAGCAGCATGGGACTAGCGGGAGGGGATACGCAGTATTTT.

This chain joins TRBV7-6 and TRBJ2-3; no clear D gene. Trimming pared 6 bases from V and 6 bases from J, leaving 10 bases between. This CDR3 is built from 12 residues. Germline CDR1 is SGHVS and CDR2 is FNYEAQ. The CDR3 spells CASSQPGDTQYF. The CDR3 DNA reads TGTGCCAGCAGTCAACCCGGGGATACGCAGTATTTT.